The 19 T cell receptor beta chains listed next were all sequenced from one sample in a study of shared clonotypes between healthy human individuals. Produced via immunoSEQ multiplex PCR; TCRdb's table is partial and in-frame only. The data contain some 200,000 clones, 80% to 95% of them seen just once; the ten biggest clones take up more than 0.06%. The sequencing input was naive CD4+ T cells sorted from blood. Subset reported: CD45RA+ positively selected. Every receptor here comes from a woman aged 25 to 39 in good health.

This chain connects TRBV7-9 to TRBJ2-3; 9 bases match TRBD2. CDR1 is SEHNR and CDR2 is FQNEAQ in the germline V gene (reference sequence). The CDR3 is 15 amino acids. Germline trimming cut 4 bases from V and 0 bases from J; bases unmatched to any gene: 2. The chain's CDR3 is CASSYTSGSTDTQYF. The CDR3, as DNA: TGTGCCAGCAGCTATACTAGCGGGAGCACAGATACGCAGTATTTT.

The V call is TRBV28, the J call TRBJ2-7; 7 bases are shared with TRBD2. Losses at the gene ends were 1 base for V and 6 bases for J; bases not matched to a gene: 6. This CDR3 contains 14 residues. Per the germline V gene, CDR1 is MDHEN and CDR2 is SYDVKM. The CDR3 sequence: CASSLFSGGAEQYF. CDR3 in DNA: TGTGCCAGCAGTTTATTTTCGGGAGGCGCCGAGCAGTACTTC.

The rearrangement uses TRBV19 and TRBJ1-2, with TRBD1 matching 8 bases. The CDR3 sequence is 15 residues long. V lost 4 bases to trimming and J lost 8 bases; unmatched junction nucleotides: 12. Germline CDR1 reads LNHDA; CDR2 reads SQIVND (reference sequence). In DNA form, the CDR3 reads TGTGCCAGTAGTACACAGGGGGAAGCTATGTTGGGCTACACCTTC. Encoded protein: CASSTQGEAMLGYTF.

The chain links TRBV7-2 to TRBJ1-4; 9 bases agree with TRBD1. J was trimmed by 0 bases and V by 4 bases; bases with no gene match: 6. Germline V gene sequence: CDR1 SGHTA, CDR2 FQGNSA. The CDR3 is made up of 17 amino acids. The CDR3 loop reads CASSSDRGVSTNEKLFF. As DNA, the CDR3 is TGTGCCAGCAGCTCCGACAGGGGGGTCTCAACTAATGAAAAACTGTTTTTT.

The chain is built from TRBV21-1 and TRBJ2-5; the table's D call of TRBD1 was not tested on the DNA. TRBV21-1 is noted as a pseudogene. The CDR3 runs 12 residues. CDR3 DNA sequence: TGTGCCAGCAGCGGACAGTGGGAGACCCAGTACTTC. It codes for CASSGQWETQYF.

CDR3 in DNA: TGTGCCAGTAGTTACAGAGACCTAAGCACAGATACGCAGTATTTT. Amino acids: CASSYRDLSTDTQYF. This chain connects TRBV19 to TRBJ2-3; D is unclear. CDR3 length equals 15 residues. The V end was cut by 5 bases, the J end by 0 bases, with 12 bases between. Germline V gene data show CDR1 as LNHDA and CDR2 as SQIVND (reference sequence).

The chain employs TRBV5-1 and TRBJ2-3, with 7 bases fitting TRBD2. The CDR3 totals 16 residues. V dropped 3 bases and J dropped 6; count of bases not matched to a gene: 13. Germline V lookup: CDR1 SGHRS, CDR2 YFSETQ. The CDR3 nucleotides are TGCGCCAGCAGCTCCCGGACGGGTGGGACTACCGATACGCAGTATTTT. Protein product: CASSSRTGGTTDTQYF.

The DNA of the CDR3 is TGCAGCGTTGGTTGGGGGCCCGGGGAGCTGTTTTTT. Encoded protein: CSVGWGPGELFF. The chain uses TRBV29-1 and TRBJ2-2; possibly TRBD1 for D (6 bases). CDR1 is SQVTM, CDR2 ANQGSEA, per germline. The CDR3 totals 12 residues. V lost 4 bases and J lost 6, with 9 bases in between.

The J gene is TRBJ1-1, the V gene TRBV18; weak D call: TRBD1 (5 bases). Trimming removed 1 base from V and 1 base from J, with 13 bases in between. The CDR3 length is 16 residues. Germline loops: CDR1 KGHSH, CDR2 LQKENI. The CDR3: CASSPLPLGGNTEAFF. CDR3 coding DNA: TGTGCCAGCTCACCACTCCCTCTGGGGGGGAACACTGAAGCTTTCTTT. Using reference TRBV18 and TRBJ1-1 for the parts outside the CDR3, the full variable domain is NAGVMQNPRHLVRRRGQEARLRCSPMKGHSHVYWYRQLPEEGLKFMVYLQKENIIDESGMPKERFSAEFPKEGPSILRIQQVVRGDSAAYFCASSPLPLGGNTEAFFGQGTRLTVV.

This clone came up once. The chain joins TRBV10-1 to TRBJ1-2, with D hard to call. The CDR3 sequence is 13 residues long. V lost 0 bases and J lost 8, with 10 bases in between. Germline V CDR1 and CDR2: WNHNN, SYGVQD (reference sequence). CDR3 nucleotides: TGCGCCAGCAGTGAGTCCATGGCGGGCGGCTACACCTTC. It translates to CASSESMAGGYTF.

The chain recombines TRBV18 with TRBJ2-5, with D unclear. Trimming removed 8 bases at V and 2 bases at J, with 9 bases between. The germline gives CDR1 KGHSH, CDR2 LQKENI. The CDR3 has 12 amino acids. CDR3 sequence (DNA): TGTGCCAGCGATCCAGGTCAAGAGACCCAGTACTTC. It translates to CASDPGQETQYF.

The chain couples TRBV10-3 to TRBJ1-1; 10 bases agree with TRBD1. The germline V gene has CDR1 ENHRY and CDR2 SYGVKD. This CDR3 is 15 amino acids long. The V gene end was trimmed by 8 bases and the J gene end by 1 base; junction bases not matched to a gene: 7. CDR3 residues: CAIRDRGDQNTEAFF. CDR3 DNA sequence: TGTGCCATCCGGGACAGGGGTGATCAGAACACTGAAGCTTTCTTT.

This sequence joins TRBV19 and TRBJ1-2, with D unclear. CDR1 LNHDA and CDR2 SQIVND come from the germline V gene (reference sequence). The length of the CDR3 is 15 residues. Trimming took 1 base from V and 8 from J, leaving 17 bases between them. The CDR3 DNA reads TGTGCCAGTAGTATAGTCGAGGAAGGTCGCCGCGGCTACACCTTC. Translated, it gives CASSIVEEGRRGYTF.

This clone occurred once. The chain carries TRBV6-1 and TRBJ2-5; no clear D gene. The CDR3 consists of 14 residues. The V and J ends lost 6 bases and 0 bases respectively, with 11 bases between them. Germline assignment: CDR1 MNHNS and CDR2 SASEGT. This chain's CDR3 is CASRAPWDQETQYF. CDR3 DNA sequence: TGTGCCAGCAGGGCCCCGTGGGACCAAGAGACCCAGTACTTC.

The chain uses TRBV9 and TRBJ1-1; D uncertain. CDR3 length: 13 amino acids. V lost 0 bases to trimming and J lost 5 bases, with 8 bases between them. Germline CDR1 reads SGDLS; CDR2 reads YYNGEE. DNA of the CDR3: TGTGCCAGCAGCGTAGGGAGAGCAACTGAAGCTTTCTTT. Protein sequence: CASSVGRATEAFF. The variable domain in full, with the rest retrieved from reference TRBV9 and TRBJ1-1, is DSGVTQTPKHLITATGQRVTLRCSPRSGDLSVYWYQQSLDQGLQFLIQYYNGEERAKGNILERFSAQQFPDLHSELNLSSLELGDSALYFCASSVGRATEAFFGQGTRLTVV.

The chain carries TRBV18 and TRBJ1-5, with a possible D match to TRBD1 (5 bases). V was trimmed by 4 bases and J by 5 bases, leaving 18 bases between them. There are 16 residues in the CDR3. From germline, CDR1 is KGHSH and CDR2 LQKENI. The CDR3: CASSQQAGRLDQPQHF. The CDR3, as DNA: TGTGCCAGCTCACAGCAGGCAGGGAGGTTGGATCAGCCCCAGCATTTT. The full variable domain, completed using reference TRBV18 and TRBJ1-5, is NAGVMQNPRHLVRRRGQEARLRCSPMKGHSHVYWYRQLPEEGLKFMVYLQKENIIDESGMPKERFSAEFPKEGPSILRIQQVVRGDSAAYFCASSQQAGRLDQPQHFGDGTRLSIL.

V and J are TRBV6-5 and TRBJ1-3, with D perhaps TRBD1 (5 bases). V lost 0 bases and J lost 7, with 13 bases in between. Germline CDR1 and CDR2: MNHEY and SVGAGI. The CDR3 runs to 15 residues. The CDR3 nucleotides are TGTGCCAGCAGTTACTCGCGTCAGGGTTTGAACACCATATATTTT. This gives the protein CASSYSRQGLNTIYF.

The chain combines TRBV5-4 with TRBJ2-7; D not resolved. Germline CDR1 is SGHNT and CDR2 is YYREEE (reference sequence). The CDR3 has 13 amino acids. Trimming stripped 1 base from V and 5 bases from J, with 10 bases between. In DNA, the CDR3 is TGTGCCAGCAGCTTGTCCCTAGATCACGAGCAGTACTTC. It specifies CASSLSLDHEQYF. Variable domain in full (rest from reference TRBV5-4 and TRBJ2-7): ETGVTQSPTHLIKTRGQQVTLRCSSQSGHNTVSWYQQALGQGPQFIFQYYREEENGRGNFPPRFSGLQFPNYSSELNVNALELDDSALYLCASSLSLDHEQYFGPGTRLTVT.

The genes are TRBV7-8 and TRBJ2-1; D is ambiguous. Trimming shortened V by 5 bases and J by 10 bases, and 9 bases separated the two germline ends. There are 11 residues in the CDR3. In germline, CDR1 is SGHVS, CDR2 FQNEAQ. The CDR3 DNA reads TGTGCCAGCAGCCAACGACGAGAGCAGTTCTTC. Protein: CASSQRREQFF.